The 18 T cell receptor beta chains listed next were all sequenced from one sample in a study of OX40 agonist ivuxolimab in advanced cancers. Data came from immunoSEQ multiplex PCR; TCRdb stores just in-frame clones and leaves some out. Seen here are tens of thousands of clones, 91% observed once, and the top ten hold about 0.3%. The starting material was CD4+ or CD8+ T cells sorted from blood, obtained in a trial of the OX40 agonist ivuxolimab. The source of these receptors is an adult with an advanced solid tumor such as melanoma, head and neck, liver or kidney cancer.

The chain couples TRBV7-3 to TRBJ2-7; the D gene is possibly TRBD2 (6 bases). Germline loops: CDR1 SGHTA, CDR2 FQGTGA. Trimming left V 4 bases short and J 4 bases short, with 17 bases between. CDR3 length: 15 residues. CDR3 sequence (DNA): TGTGCCAGCAGCTCGAACTTGACTAGACGATACGAGCAGTACTTC. Amino acid sequence: CASSSNLTRRYEQYF. Full variable domain (remainder filled in from reference TRBV7-3 and TRBJ2-7): GAGVSQTPSNKVTEKGKYVELRCDPISGHTALYWYRQSLGQGPEFLIYFQGTGAADDSGLPNDRFFAVRPEGSVSTLKIQRTERGDSAVYLCASSSNLTRRYEQYFGPGTRLTVT.

This chain joins TRBV15 and TRBJ2-1; tentatively, D is TRBD2 (5 bases). The V gene's germline CDR1 is LNHNV and CDR2 YYDKDF (reference sequence). This CDR3 spans 14 amino acids. Trimming removed 7 bases at V and 9 bases at J, with 19 bases between. The CDR3 DNA follows: TGTGCCACCAACCAAGCGGATTTAGAGGGTGAGCAGTTCTTC. It translates to CATNQADLEGEQFF.

The chain carries TRBV5-1 and TRBJ2-7; D may be TRBD1 (6 bases). Germline-derived CDR1 and CDR2 are SGHRS and YFSETQ. CDR3 length: 15 amino acids. V was trimmed by 4 bases and J by 2 bases, leaving 16 bases between them. CDR3 sequence: CASSATGTIPYEQYF. Here the CDR3 DNA reads TGCGCCAGCAGCGCCACAGGGACAATCCCCTACGAGCAGTACTTC.

CDR3 bases: TGTGCCAGCAGTTATGGATCCAGGGGTCTGAACACTGAAGCTTTCTTT. It translates to CASSYGSRGLNTEAFF. This chain uses TRBV6-5 with TRBJ1-1, with TRBD1 as a possible D gene (6 bases). Trimming took 3 bases from V and 0 from J, leaving 14 bases between them. Looked up from germline, CDR1 is MNHEY and CDR2 is SVGAGI. CDR3 length equals 16 residues.

The gene calls are TRBV18 and TRBJ2-2; D possibly corresponds to TRBD2 (5 bases). The germline V gene encodes CDR1 KGHSH and CDR2 LQKENI. The germline V and J ends were trimmed by 0 bases and 0 bases, with 5 bases remaining between them. The CDR3 is 15 residues long. As DNA, the CDR3 is TGTGCCAGCTCACCACCCGGGACGAACACCGGGGAGCTGTTTTTT. This codes for CASSPPGTNTGELFF. The entire variable domain, with the rest obtained from reference TRBV18 and TRBJ2-2, is as follows: NAGVMQNPRHLVRRRGQEARLRCSPMKGHSHVYWYRQLPEEGLKFMVYLQKENIIDESGMPKERFSAEFPKEGPSILRIQQVVRGDSAAYFCASSPPGTNTGELFFGEGSRLTVL.

The J gene is TRBJ2-7, the V gene TRBV7-3; the D gene is possibly TRBD1 (6 bases). The V end was cut by 2 bases, the J end by 0 bases, with 8 bases between. CDR3 length: 14 amino acids. Per the germline V gene, CDR1 is SGHTA and CDR2 is FQGTGA. The CDR3 here is CASSLQGSSYEQYF. CDR3 coding DNA: TGTGCCAGCAGCTTACAGGGGAGCTCCTACGAGCAGTACTTC.

This clone has a handful of counts. The rearrangement uses TRBV7-3 and TRBJ2-2, with D uncertain. Germline V gene sequence: CDR1 SGHTA, CDR2 FQGTGA. The V and J ends lost 0 bases and 7 bases respectively, with 6 bases between them. The CDR3 extends over 13 amino acids. The CDR3 loop reads CASSLTRLGELFF. In nucleotides, the CDR3 is TGTGCCAGCAGCTTAACTAGGCTCGGGGAGCTGTTTTTT.

CDR3 region: CASSQDPSAYYNEQFF. DNA for the CDR3: TGTGCCAGCAGCCAAGACCCTAGCGCATACTACAATGAGCAGTTCTTC. J is TRBJ2-1 and V is TRBV14, with D possibly TRBD2 on 6 matching bases. V dropped 0 bases and J dropped 3 bases, with 12 bases sitting between them. This CDR3 contains 16 residues. Germline CDR1 reads SGHDN; CDR2 reads FVKESK.

The table lists this clone with a few counts. CDR3 in DNA: TGCGCCAGCAGCTCGGAGGGGACTGGGGCCAACGTCCTGACTTTC. Encoded protein: CASSSEGTGANVLTF. V usage is TRBV5-1 and J usage is TRBJ2-6; possibly TRBD2 for D (6 bases). The CDR3 runs to 15 residues. The V end lost 3 bases, the J end lost 2 bases, and 9 bases lay between the germline ends. Germline V gives CDR1 SGHRS, CDR2 YFSETQ.

The chain carries TRBV28 and TRBJ1-3; 7 bases are a match to TRBD1. The length of the CDR3 is 14 residues. With 10 bases clipped from V and 4 bases from J, the junction kept 10 bases outside the gene matches. CDR1 MDHEN and CDR2 SYDVKM come from the germline V gene. The CDR3 nucleotides read TGTGCCACCGAGAACAGGGGCTCCGGAAACACCATATATTTT. This gives the protein CATENRGSGNTIYF.

The chain carries TRBV5-1 and TRBJ1-2; D is ambiguous. Trimming removed 0 bases from V and 4 bases from J, with 10 bases in between. The CDR3 spans 14 residues. Germline CDR1 and CDR2: SGHRS and YFSETQ. The CDR3 DNA follows: TGCGCCAGCAGCTTGGGGGTCGGGGTCTATGGCTACACCTTC. Its protein product is CASSLGVGVYGYTF.

The gene calls are TRBV6-1 and TRBJ1-1, with D perhaps TRBD1 (6 bases). V was shortened by 5 bases and J by 3 bases, with 7 bases between the two germline ends. The length of the CDR3 is 12 residues. Germline V gene lookup returns CDR1 MNHNS and CDR2 SASEGT. CDR3 protein: CASSRGDTEAFF. The CDR3 bases are TGTGCCAGCAGTAGGGGGGACACTGAAGCTTTCTTT.

The chain carries TRBV4-1 and TRBJ2-2, with 11 bases identical to TRBD2. With 0 bases clipped from V and 4 bases from J, the junction kept 4 bases outside the gene matches. Germline V gene lookup returns CDR1 MGHRA and CDR2 YSYEKL. This CDR3 spans 17 amino acids. The CDR3 protein is CASSQDPLAGVTGELFF. CDR3 nucleotides: TGCGCCAGCAGCCAAGATCCACTAGCGGGAGTCACCGGGGAGCTGTTTTTT.

The V gene is TRBV6-6, the J gene TRBJ2-1, with 8 bases aligning to TRBD2. Germline CDR1 is MNHNY and CDR2 is SVGAGI (reference sequence). CDR3 size: 12 residues. Trimming cost V 6 bases and J 10 bases; bases outside gene matches: 5. CDR3 in amino acids: CASRNGGAEQFF. The CDR3 nucleotides read TGTGCCAGCAGAAACGGGGGGGCGGAGCAGTTCTTC.

The CDR3 region is CASSYSSFPGQPQHF. The CDR3 region has the DNA TGTGCCAGCAGTTACTCGAGTTTCCCGGGCCAGCCCCAGCATTTT. The chain uses TRBV6-6 and TRBJ1-5; no definite D call. Trimming shortened V by 0 bases and J by 7 bases, and 13 bases separated the two germline ends. Germline V gene sequence: CDR1 MNHNY, CDR2 SVGAGI (reference sequence). CDR3 size: 15 residues.

This clone turned up a few times. The gene calls are TRBV5-1 and TRBJ2-2; 8 nucleotides agree with TRBD1. With V trimmed by 4 bases and J by 1 base, 3 bases remained unmatched. Germline V gene sequence: CDR1 SGHRS, CDR2 YFSETQ. This CDR3 is 15 amino acids long. The CDR3 protein is CASSMTGVNTGELFF. The CDR3 DNA follows: TGCGCCAGCAGCATGACAGGGGTGAACACCGGGGAGCTGTTTTTT. Full variable domain (outside the CDR3, taken from reference TRBV5-1 and TRBJ2-2): KAGVTQTPRYLIKTRGQQVTLSCSPISGHRSVSWYQQTPGQGLQFLFEYFSETQRNKGNFPGRFSGRQFSNSRSEMNVSTLELGDSALYLCASSMTGVNTGELFFGEGSRLTVL.

Concerning this clone itself: In the same sample, other DNA sequences code for this CDR3. The chain is built from TRBV7-6 and TRBJ2-7, with 10 nucleotides matching TRBD2. CDR3 length: 15 residues. Per the germline V gene, CDR1 is SGHVS and CDR2 is FNYEAQ. The junction had 7 bases not matched to a gene; V was cut back by 6 bases and J by 2 bases. In DNA, the CDR3 is TGTGCCAGCAGTCCTAGCGGGAGCCGAGCCTACGAGCAGTACTTC. It translates to CASSPSGSRAYEQYF.

The rearrangement uses TRBV6-1 and TRBJ2-5; D uncertain. V lost 5 bases to trimming and J lost 4 bases, with 5 bases between them. The CDR3 consists of 11 residues. Germline V lookup: CDR1 MNHNS, CDR2 SASEGT. The CDR3 loop is CASSYGETQYF. CDR3 nucleotide sequence: TGTGCCAGCAGTTACGGAGAGACCCAGTACTTC.